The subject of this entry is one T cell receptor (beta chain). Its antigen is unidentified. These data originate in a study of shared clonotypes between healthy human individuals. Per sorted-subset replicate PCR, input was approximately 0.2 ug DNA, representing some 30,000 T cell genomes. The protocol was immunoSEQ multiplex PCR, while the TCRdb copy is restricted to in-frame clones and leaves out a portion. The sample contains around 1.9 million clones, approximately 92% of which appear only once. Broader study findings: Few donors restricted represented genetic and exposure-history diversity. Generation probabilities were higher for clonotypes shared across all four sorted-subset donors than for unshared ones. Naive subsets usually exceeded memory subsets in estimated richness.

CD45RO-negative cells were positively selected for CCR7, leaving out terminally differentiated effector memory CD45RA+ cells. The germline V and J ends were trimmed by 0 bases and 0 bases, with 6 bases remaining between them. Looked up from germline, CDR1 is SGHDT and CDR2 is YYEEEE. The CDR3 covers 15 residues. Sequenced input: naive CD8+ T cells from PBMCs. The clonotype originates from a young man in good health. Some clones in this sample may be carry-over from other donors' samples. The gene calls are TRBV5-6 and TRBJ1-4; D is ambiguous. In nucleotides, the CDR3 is TGTGCCAGCAGCTTGGGTGGTGCAACTAATGAAAAACTGTTTTTT. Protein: CASSLGGATNEKLFF.